The clone carrying this T cell receptor beta chain has just one count. Its specificity is unknown. This entry is derived from a study of cytomegalovirus exposure and HLA in healthy donors. Study-wide results and caveats: TCR beta chains numbering some 160 were designated cytomegalovirus-associated. An Asian-associated ancestry cluster reportedly showed fewer N-insertions than the approximately 700-donor mean in a later analysis.

Primers: 60 Vbeta forward and 13 Jbeta reverse. Authors' methods: The count from a later analysis was tens of millions of unique TCR beta chains, 9 million to 12 million of them shared. Sequencing used immunoSEQ multiplex PCR; TCRdb keeps in-frame clones, though not all of them. V, J and clone size derive from that table, while D and trimming were established from the DNA sequence. The sample shows under 200,000 clones, about 72% of them seen only once. V lost 3 bases, J lost 6 bases, and 7 bases stayed unmatched. The CDR3 has 15 residues. Germline loops: CDR1 SGHNT, CDR2 YYREEE (reference sequence). The sequencing sample was made of PBMCs. The receptor comes from a man aged 25-40 years in good health and CMV-seropositive. The chain has TRBV5-4 and TRBJ2-7; 12 bases agree with TRBD1. CDR3 in DNA: TGTGCCAGCAGCTCCGGGACAGGGGGCTCAGGCGAGCAGTACTTC. It yields the protein CASSSGTGGSGEQYF.